What follows are 6 T cell receptor beta chains derived from one specimen sequenced in a study of early T cells in non-severe SARS-CoV-2 infection. TCRdb re-called the 5' RACE reads with MiXCR, one entry per CDR3 protein. The table lists around 26,000 distinct CDR3 sequences, just over 4% of them singletons. Specimen: whole blood. The receptors here all came from an adult who was a healthcare worker with PCR-confirmed SARS-CoV-2 infection or an uninfected control (not recorded which).

This clonotype was seen ten or more times. The chain combines TRBV12-3 or TRBV12-4 with TRBJ2-3; D is possibly TRBD2 (5 bases). There are 15 residues in the CDR3. The V end was cut by 5 bases, the J end by 6 bases, with 18 bases between. The CDR3 DNA reads TGTGCCAGCAGTATTCGCGGGCTCCCCCCTGATACGCAGTATTTT. This translates into CASSIRGLPPDTQYF.

Many counts were recorded for this clonotype. The chain couples TRBV19 to TRBJ2-1; no clear D. The V and J ends lost 4 bases and 7 bases respectively, with 11 bases between them. The germline V gene encodes CDR1 LNHDA and CDR2 SQIVND (reference sequence). This CDR3 comprises 13 residues. CDR3 DNA: TGTGCCAGTAGTACCAATCTAGGGAATGAGCAGTTCTTC. Residues: CASSTNLGNEQFF.

This clonotype was counted many times. This chain links TRBV25-1 with TRBJ2-5; maybe TRBD2 (6 bases). The CDR3 runs 14 residues. Germline V gene sequence: CDR1 MGHDK, CDR2 SYGVNS. V was cut by 3 bases and J by 4 bases, with 12 bases left in between. The CDR3 DNA reads as TGTGCCAGCAGTGATCCGCGGGAAACAGAGACCCAGTACTTC. Its protein is CASSDPRETETQYF. Filled out from reference TRBV25-1 and TRBJ2-5, the complete variable domain reads EADIYQTPRYLVIGTGKKITLECSQTMGHDKMYWYQQDPGMELHLIHYSYGVNSTEKGDLSSESTVSRIRTEHFPLTLESARPSHTSQYLCASSDPRETETQYFGPGTRLLVL.

This clonotype was observed a handful of times. The CDR3 bases are TGTGCCAGCAGCTTAGTTACAGGGGGGAGAGAGACCCAGTACTTC. Amino acids: CASSLVTGGRETQYF. The V and J genes are TRBV7-2 and TRBJ2-5; 8 bases align to TRBD1. J gave up 4 bases and V 1 base, and 5 bases lay outside the gene matches. Per the germline V gene, CDR1 is SGHTA and CDR2 is FQGNSA. This CDR3 comprises 15 residues.

This clonotype was observed many times. The chain combines TRBV9 with TRBJ2-1; possible D gene TRBD1, 6 bases. Per germline, CDR1 SGDLS and CDR2 YYNGEE. Trimming shortened V by 4 bases and J by 2 bases, and 13 bases separated the two germline ends. This CDR3 comprises 15 residues. CDR3 bases: TGTGCCAGCAGCCCTCGGACAGCGGCCTACAATGAGCAGTTCTTC. Its protein is CASSPRTAAYNEQFF.

This clonotype was observed many times. This chain uses TRBV4-1 with TRBJ2-2; 8 bases align to TRBD2. CDR3 size: 16 residues. Unmatched junction bases numbered 4, after V lost 1 base and J lost 3 bases. Germline assignment: CDR1 MGHRA and CDR2 YSYEKL. DNA for the CDR3: TGCGCCAGCAGCCAAGTGGCGGGAGGAGACACCGGGGAGCTGTTTTTT. This encodes CASSQVAGGDTGELFF.